This TCR beta chain emerged from a study of identical twins. One entry per CDR3 protein results from TCRdb running MiXCR on the 5' RACE reads. The data show 200,000 to 250,000 distinct CDR3 sequences, 7.5% seen once. Of note for this clonotype: As yet, its antigen is unknown. An end of the junction does not agree with germline; a read error may underlie this.

Germline V gives CDR1 LGHDT, CDR2 YNNKEL (reference sequence). The CDR3 consists of 16 residues. Regarding the study as a whole: Weaker excess twin sharing was observed in beta out-of-frame sequences. Conclusions came from cross-sectional statistical analysis, not from following the same donors. Memory repertoires lacked the insertion deficit that abundant cord blood beta clonotypes showed.

All donors comprised healthy Caucasians. This same sample was also taken into another study, of yellow fever vaccine responses in identical twins.

The chain is built from TRBV3-1 and TRBJ2-7, with a weak D call TRBD1 (5 bases). The clonotype comes from a woman under 30 in good health. The sequenced sample was memory (CD45RO+) T cells sorted from blood. For the CDR3, the DNA is TGTACCAGCAGCCAAGTCTTTGCAGGGTTGTCGGGCGAGCAGTACTTC. Encoded protein: CTSSQVFAGLSGEQYF.